The next 13 T cell receptor beta chains were all read from a single sample in a study of identifying expanded T cells in peripheral blood. This table comes from immunoSEQ multiplex PCR, and its TCRdb copy is limited to in-frame clones, with some not included. Among tens of thousands of clones listed, roughly 86% were seen once. The sequenced sample consisted of blood. The receptors were gathered from a person aged 18 to 69 in good health.

The chain employs TRBV28 and TRBJ1-2; D not resolved. Germline V gene lookup returns CDR1 MDHEN and CDR2 SYDVKM. V was pared by 5 bases and J by 2 bases, with 15 bases between. The CDR3 is 15 residues long. The CDR3 region has the DNA TGTGCCAGCAGTCCGGAGGGATTTCCAAACTATGGCTACACCTTC. Encoded protein: CASSPEGFPNYGYTF.

This chain connects TRBV19 to TRBJ1-1; D is uncertain. The germline V and J ends were trimmed by 5 bases and 3 bases, with 10 bases remaining between them. The CDR3 totals 13 residues. Germline V lookup: CDR1 LNHDA, CDR2 SQIVND (reference sequence). CDR3 in amino acids: CASSSWVDTEAFF. Written as DNA, the CDR3 is TGTGCCAGTAGTTCCTGGGTCGACACTGAAGCTTTCTTT.

The rearrangement uses TRBV6-5 and TRBJ1-1, with D possibly TRBD1 on 5 matching bases. The CDR3 runs 14 residues. Germline V gene sequence: CDR1 MNHEY, CDR2 SVGAGI. V lost 0 bases to trimming and J lost 5 bases, with 10 bases between them. The CDR3 spells CASSYSIEGTEAFF. The CDR3, as DNA: TGTGCCAGCAGTTACTCGATTGAGGGGACTGAAGCTTTCTTT.

This clone appeared a single time. The V call is TRBV4-3, the J call TRBJ2-7, with D tentatively TRBD1 (6 bases). Trimming took 2 bases from V and 6 from J, leaving 11 bases between them. The V gene's germline CDR1 is LGHNA and CDR2 YSLEER. The CDR3 runs 13 residues. CDR3 region: CASSQTGYSEQYF. In nucleotides, the CDR3 is TGCGCCAGCAGCCAAACAGGGTATTCCGAGCAGTACTTC.

The chain recombines TRBV19 with TRBJ2-3; 10 bases are shared with TRBD2. Germline loops: CDR1 LNHDA, CDR2 SQIVND (reference sequence). V was pared by 7 bases and J by 3 bases, with 7 bases of the junction left unmatched. This CDR3 is built from 15 residues. The CDR3 loop reads CASTPAGGRTDTQYF. In DNA form, the CDR3 reads TGTGCCAGTACCCCAGCGGGGGGGCGAACAGATACGCAGTATTTT.

This rearrangement joins TRBV6-5 to TRBJ2-1; 8 bases agree with TRBD2. Losses at the gene ends were 4 bases for V and 8 bases for J; bases not matched to a gene: 7. Germline-derived CDR1 and CDR2 are MNHEY and SVGAGI. The CDR3 totals 14 residues. CDR3 protein: CASSSQREWDEQFF. Here the CDR3 DNA reads TGTGCCAGCAGTTCCCAGCGGGAGTGGGATGAGCAGTTCTTC.

V and J are TRBV27 and TRBJ2-1, with a possible D match to TRBD1 (5 bases). Trimming removed 5 bases from V and 4 bases from J, with 15 bases in between. The germline gives CDR1 MNHEY, CDR2 SMNVEV (reference sequence). CDR3 length equals 15 residues. The CDR3 DNA is TGTGCCAGCAGTCCGCGACTTGGGGCGTACAATGAGCAGTTCTTC. It encodes CASSPRLGAYNEQFF.

V and J are TRBV19 and TRBJ1-2, with 9 bases that match TRBD1. CDR1 and CDR2 from the germline V gene are LNHDA and SQIVND (reference sequence). Unmatched junction bases numbered 3, after V lost 6 bases and J lost 4 bases. This CDR3 contains 13 residues. CDR3 in DNA: TGTGCCAGTAGGACAGGGGGTAGCTATGGCTACACCTTC. Protein product: CASRTGGSYGYTF.

The chain is built from TRBV10-3 and TRBJ1-3; D gene unclear. With 2 bases removed from V and 6 bases from J, the gap between germline ends came to 11 bases. The V gene's germline CDR1 is ENHRY and CDR2 SYGVKD. The CDR3 has 14 amino acids. CDR3 residues: CAISEGDLTNTIYF. CDR3 DNA sequence: TGTGCCATCAGTGAGGGGGATTTAACAAACACCATATATTTT.

The table lists this clone with a few counts. The chain links TRBV6-1 to TRBJ2-7; 9 bases fit TRBD2. The J segment lost 6 bases and the V segment lost 3 bases, leaving 9 bases of the junction unmatched. CDR1 is MNHNS and CDR2 is SASEGT in the germline V gene. The CDR3 extends over 15 amino acids. The CDR3 DNA reads TGTGCCAGCAGTGATTCTAGCGGGATGTTCAGCGAGCAGTACTTC. Translating it yields CASSDSSGMFSEQYF.

V gene TRBV27 combines with J gene TRBJ1-4; TRBD1 is a possible D gene (5 bases). The CDR3 has 14 residues. V was clipped by 2 bases and J by 5 bases, with 9 bases between them. CDR1 is MNHEY and CDR2 is SMNVEV in the germline V gene (reference sequence). In nucleotides, the CDR3 is TGTGCCAGCAGTTTAGGACGGGGGAATGAAAAACTGTTTTTT. It yields the protein CASSLGRGNEKLFF.

V is TRBV5-6 and J is TRBJ2-7, with D tentatively TRBD2 (6 bases). V was clipped by 0 bases and J by 7 bases, with 17 bases between them. In germline, CDR1 is SGHDT, CDR2 YYEEEE. CDR3 size: 15 residues. The DNA for the CDR3 is TGTGCCAGCAGCTTGGGGGGCCGGAGGGGTGGAGAGCAGTACTTC. This gives the protein CASSLGGRRGGEQYF.

V usage is TRBV29-1 and J usage is TRBJ1-1; 9 nucleotides align to TRBD1. V trimming: 4 bases; J trimming: 4 bases; junction bases outside the gene matches: 4. This CDR3 is built from 13 residues. Germline V gene data show CDR1 as SQVTM and CDR2 as ANQGSEA. The CDR3 coding sequence is TGCAGCGTTGGTACAGGGGGCGTCACTGAAGCTTTCTTT. As protein: CSVGTGGVTEAFF.